The 15 T cell receptor beta chains presented below share a single source sample, sequenced in a study of blood T cell repertoires in COVID-19. Here immunoSEQ multiplex PCR was the method, and the copy in TCRdb shows in-frame clones only, minus some. This sample has some 300,000 clones, with more than 70% found just once. Sequencing used PBMCs or T cells enriched from blood (not recorded which). These receptors were obtained from a woman aged 60-75 years in a cohort exposed to, infected with or recovered from COVID-19 (not recorded which).

V usage is TRBV7-3 and J usage is TRBJ2-3; 7 positions match TRBD2. The V gene end was trimmed by 4 bases and the J gene end by 8 bases; junction bases not matched to a gene: 6. This CDR3 contains 13 residues. Germline V gene lookup returns CDR1 SGHTA and CDR2 FQGTGA. The DNA of the CDR3 is TGTGCCAGCAGCTCGCGGCTAGCGGCTACGCAGTATTTT. Translation: CASSSRLAATQYF.

The chain joins TRBV18 to TRBJ2-1, with D possibly matching TRBD2 (7 bases). Trimming took off 3 bases at V and 5 bases at J, with 20 bases between the two ends. The CDR3 is made up of 17 amino acids. Germline loops: CDR1 KGHSH, CDR2 LQKENI. CDR3 nucleotide sequence: TGTGCCAGCTCACCTACCAAGGGGCGGGGGCTAAACAATGAGCAGTTCTTC. It codes for CASSPTKGRGLNNEQFF. Looking up the rest from reference TRBV18 and TRBJ2-1 gives the full variable domain: NAGVMQNPRHLVRRRGQEARLRCSPMKGHSHVYWYRQLPEEGLKFMVYLQKENIIDESGMPKERFSAEFPKEGPSILRIQQVVRGDSAAYFCASSPTKGRGLNNEQFFGPGTRLTVL.

V is TRBV10-2 and J is TRBJ1-6; D gene unclear. The CDR3 covers 13 residues. V lost 7 bases and J 5 bases, leaving 9 bases between the germline ends. Germline CDR1 reads WSHSY; CDR2 reads SAAADI. CDR3 in amino acids: CASKSTDNSPLHF. Here the CDR3 DNA reads TGCGCCAGCAAGAGTACGGATAATTCACCCCTCCACTTT.

As concerns this clone: A junction end diverges from the germline sequence, so it may reflect a read error. The chain employs TRBV3-1 (or the pseudogene TRBV3-2) and TRBJ2-1, with 14 bases identical to TRBD2. CDR3 size: 13 residues. Germline assignment: CDR1 LGHDT and CDR2 YNNKEL (reference sequence). CDR3 nucleotide sequence: TGTGCCAGCACTCCGACGGGACTAGCGGGAGCGATCTTC. Its protein product is CASTPTGLAGAIF.

The chain joins TRBV6-5 to TRBJ2-1, with 13 positions matching TRBD2. The CDR3 totals 15 residues. The germline V gene encodes CDR1 MNHEY and CDR2 SVGAGI. Unmatched junction bases numbered 2, after V lost 6 bases and J lost 3 bases. The CDR3 region has the DNA TGTGCCAGCAGACGGACTAGCGGGAGCTACAATGAGCAGTTCTTC. Translated: CASRRTSGSYNEQFF.

The gene calls are TRBV18 and TRBJ2-1; D is uncertain. The germline gives CDR1 KGHSH, CDR2 LQKENI. The length of the CDR3 is 15 residues. The germline V and J ends were trimmed by 3 bases and 2 bases, with 11 bases remaining between them. The CDR3 nucleotides are TGTGCCAGCTCACCTAGTTCCTCCCCCTACAATGAGCAGTTCTTC. Its protein product is CASSPSSSPYNEQFF.

As concerns this clone: This sample includes further DNA sequences coding for the same CDR3. The rearrangement uses TRBV20-1 and TRBJ2-7, with D maybe TRBD2 (5 bases). The germline CDR1 and CDR2 sequences are DFQATT and SNEGSKA (reference sequence). V was shortened by 3 bases and J by 3 bases, with 6 bases between the two germline ends. This CDR3 region has 11 residues. The CDR3 spells CSAREVYEQYF. CDR3 nucleotide sequence: TGCAGTGCTAGGGAGGTCTACGAGCAGTACTTC.

The V call is TRBV28, the J call TRBJ2-1, with TRBD2 identical over 9 bases. With V trimmed by 3 bases and J by 8 bases, 8 bases remained unmatched. CDR1 MDHEN and CDR2 SYDVKM come from the germline V gene. The CDR3 extends over 15 amino acids. The CDR3 DNA sequence: TGTGCCAGCAGTTTTGCGGGAGGGCCCGCCTATGAGCAGTTCTTC. It specifies CASSFAGGPAYEQFF. The full variable domain, completed using reference TRBV28 and TRBJ2-1, is DVKVTQSSRYLVKRTGEKVFLECVQDMDHENMFWYRQDPGLGLRLIYFSYDVKMKEKGDIPEGYSVSREKKERFSLILESASTNQTSMYLCASSFAGGPAYEQFFGPGTRLTVL.

A single count supports this clone. This chain uses TRBV15 with TRBJ2-2; 9 bases are a match to TRBD1. CDR1 is LNHNV, CDR2 YYDKDF, per germline (reference sequence). The J segment lost 2 bases and the V segment lost 0 bases, leaving 1 base of the junction unmatched. The CDR3 contains 16 residues. CDR3 sequence: CATSREDRGNTGELFF. CDR3 coding DNA: TGTGCCACCAGCAGAGAGGACAGGGGAAACACCGGGGAGCTGTTTTTT.

The rearrangement uses TRBV23-1 and TRBJ2-2; TRBD2 matches at 7 bases. TRBV23-1 is sorted into the ORF group, with uncertain function. V shed 0 bases and J 10 bases; nucleotides not matched to a gene: 14. The CDR3 length is 17 residues. The CDR3 region is CASSQSRAGRDWMELFF. CDR3 coding DNA: TGCGCCAGCAGTCAATCGCGGGCAGGGAGGGATTGGATGGAGCTGTTTTTT.

V and J are TRBV5-4 and TRBJ2-2, with D perhaps TRBD1 (6 bases). This CDR3 has 15 amino acids. Trimming cost V 0 bases and J 3 bases, with 9 bases left between them. Germline assignment: CDR1 SGHNT and CDR2 YYREEE (reference sequence). The CDR3 sequence: CASSLVQGHTGELFF. Written as DNA, the CDR3 is TGTGCCAGCAGCTTGGTACAGGGCCACACCGGGGAGCTGTTTTTT. Full variable domain (rest looked up from reference TRBV5-4 and TRBJ2-2): ETGVTQSPTHLIKTRGQQVTLRCSSQSGHNTVSWYQQALGQGPQFIFQYYREEENGRGNFPPRFSGLQFPNYSSELNVNALELDDSALYLCASSLVQGHTGELFFGEGSRLTVL.

This sequence joins TRBV3-1 (or the pseudogene TRBV3-2) and TRBJ2-7, with D unresolved. The germline V gene has CDR1 LGHDT and CDR2 YNNKEL (reference sequence). V was pared by 1 base and J by 3 bases, with 7 bases between. This CDR3 spans 13 amino acids. In DNA, the CDR3 is TGTGCCAGCAGCCAAGGATACGGCTACGAGCAGTACTTC. Its protein product is CASSQGYGYEQYF.

The chain couples TRBV7-9 to TRBJ1-4; 10 bases are shared with TRBD1. V lost 10 bases to trimming and J lost 7 bases; unmatched junction nucleotides: 15. This CDR3 is 16 amino acids long. Germline CDR1 reads SEHNR; CDR2 reads FQNEAQ (reference sequence). The CDR3 DNA is TGTGCCACTCTCAGAAGGGGACAGGGGCCGACTGAAAAACTGTTTTTT. This gives the protein CATLRRGQGPTEKLFF.

The chain joins TRBV11-3 to TRBJ2-1, with 14 bases fitting TRBD2. The length of the CDR3 is 16 residues. Losses at the gene ends were 4 bases for V and 7 bases for J; bases not matched to a gene: 6. Looked up from germline, CDR1 is SGHNT and CDR2 is YENEEA. The DNA for the CDR3 is TGTGCCAGCAGCTCAGGACTAGCGGGAGGAAGGAATGAGCAGTTCTTC. Its translation is CASSSGLAGGRNEQFF. The whole variable domain, filled in from reference TRBV11-3 and TRBJ2-1, reads EAGVVQSPRYKIIEKKQPVAFWCNPISGHNTLYWYLQNLGQGPELLIRYENEEAVDDSQLPKDRFSAERLKGVDSTLKIQPAELGDSAVYLCASSSGLAGGRNEQFFGPGTRLTVL.

The rearrangement uses TRBV3-1 (or the pseudogene TRBV3-2) and TRBJ1-1; 10 nucleotides line up with TRBD1. The J segment lost 3 bases and the V segment lost 2 bases, leaving 6 bases of the junction unmatched. This CDR3 comprises 16 residues. In germline, CDR1 is LGHDT, CDR2 YNNKEL (reference sequence). The CDR3 nucleotides are TGTGCCAGCAGCCAACTTGGGACAGGGGCTGACACTGAAGCTTTCTTT. This encodes CASSQLGTGADTEAFF.